A selection of T cell receptor beta chains follows, all from one sample in a study of Graves' ophthalmopathy and Graves' hyperthyroidism. TCRdb used MiXCR to reprocess the multiplex PCR reads, holding one entry per CDR3 protein. The table records roughly 400,000 distinct CDR3 sequences, over 15% of them present only once. The sample was peripheral blood. These receptors were taken from a woman in her late teens or twenties with stable Graves' hyperthyroidism. Each CDR3 is given with its conserved first and last residue. The D gene is left open where the match is weak. Clone size is given for some rows only: seen once, a few or many times, or a class if the clone is expanded.

D gene,J gene,clone size,V gene,CDR3 DNA,CDR3 protein
-,TRBJ1-2,few,TRBV4-1,TGCGCCAGCAGCCGACCCGGCGGGGCCAACTATGGCTACACCTTC,CASSRPGGANYGYTF
-,TRBJ1-1,many,TRBV7-9,TGTGCCAGCAGCTTAGTCGGGTTCTTTGAAGCTTTCTTT,CASSLVGFFEAFF
-,TRBJ1-1,many,TRBV28,TGTGCCAGCAGACCCGACATGATCACTGAAGCTTTCTTT,CASRPDMITEAFF
-,TRBJ2-5,-,TRBV6-1,TGTGCCGGCGGGGTACTGAGGGAGACCCAGTACTTC,CAGGVLRETQYF
-,TRBJ1-3,many,TRBV12-3/TRBV12-4,TGTGCCAGCAGTCCAACGATGGAAAACACCATATATTTT,CASSPTMENTIYF
-,TRBJ1-1,many,TRBV4-1,TGCGCCAGCAGCCAAGTCATGAAGGGCACGAACACTGAAGCTTTCTTT,CASSQVMKGTNTEAFF
TRBD1,TRBJ1-2,many,TRBV27,TGTGCCAGCAGGGCTACCGCACAGGGGGCGTATGGCTACACCTTC,CASRATAQGAYGYTF
-,TRBJ1-6,many,TRBV6-1,TGTGCCAGCAGCGGGACACACCTTAAGTCGGCCCTCCACTTT,CASSGTHLKSALHF
-,TRBJ1-1,many,TRBV6-5,TGTGCCAGCAGTTACTCTCCTAAACCCACTGAAGCTTTCTTT,CASSYSPKPTEAFF
-,TRBJ1-5,many,TRBV27,TGTGCCAGCAGACAGGGCGCTGGGCAGCCCCAGCATTTT,CASRQGAGQPQHF
-,TRBJ1-2,many,TRBV28,TGTGCCAGCAGTTTCCTGACAGGACAAGGCTACACCTTC,CASSFLTGQGYTF
-,TRBJ2-7,many,TRBV28,TGTGCCAGCACCCGCCCGAATTACGAGCAGTACTTC,CASTRPNYEQYF
-,TRBJ1-3,many,TRBV28,TGTGCCAGCAGTTTACAGGGGATTGCAAACACCATATATTTT,CASSLQGIANTIYF
-,TRBJ2-7,many,TRBV15,TGTGCCACCAGCTCCTCCGGGACCTTCTCCTACGAGCAGTACTTC,CATSSSGTFSYEQYF
-,TRBJ1-2,-,TRBV7-2,TGTGCCAGCAGCTCGGGACTGGAGAACTATGGCTACACCTTC,CASSSGLENYGYTF
-,TRBJ2-2,many,TRBV5-1,TGCGCCAGCGGAAGGGGTGACACCGGGGAGCTGTTTTTT,CASGRGDTGELFF
TRBD2,TRBJ2-7,many,TRBV11-2,TGTGCCAGCACCTTAGGTCCCTACTCTAGCGGGGGGGACGAGCAGTACTTC,CASTLGPYSSGGDEQYF
-,TRBJ2-7,many,TRBV7-8,TGTGCCAGCAGCTTTAGCCCCCCCAGGGACTACGAGCAGTACTTC,CASSFSPPRDYEQYF
-,TRBJ1-2,once,TRBV11-1,TGTGCCAGCAGCTTCTTGGGTCCAGGGAACTATGGCTACACCTTC,CASSFLGPGNYGYTF
-,TRBJ2-7,-,TRBV6-2/TRBV6-3,TGTGCCAGCAAACTAGAGGGAGACTACGATCAGTACTTC,CASKLEGDYDQYF
TRBD2,TRBJ2-7,-,TRBV2,TGTGCCAGCAGCCGCGGACTAGCGGGAGACTACGAGCAGTACTTC,CASSRGLAGDYEQYF
TRBD1,TRBJ1-2,few,TRBV2,TGTGCCAGCAGTCCGGGACAGGACCTCTATGGCTACACCTTC,CASSPGQDLYGYTF
TRBD1,TRBJ1-1,many,TRBV12-3/TRBV12-4,TGTGCCAGCAGTTTAAGAGGGGGCCCCTTGGAGACTGAAGCTTTCTTT,CASSLRGGPLETEAFF
-,TRBJ2-7,many,TRBV12-3/TRBV12-4,TGTGCCAGCAGCCCCGACCGGTTGACCTACGAGCAGTACTTC,CASSPDRLTYEQYF
-,TRBJ2-2,many,TRBV24-1,TGTGCCACCAGTGACCCCGCAAGGGACACCGGGGAGCTGTTTTTT,CATSDPARDTGELFF
-,TRBJ2-1,-,TRBV5-4,TGTGCCAGCAGCTCCAACCTAGGACGAGAGGGCTACAATGAGCAGTTCTTC,CASSSNLGREGYNEQFF
TRBD1,TRBJ1-5,many,TRBV11-1,TGTGCCAGCAGCTTAGGAGCGGGGACAGGCAATCAGCCCCAGCATTTT,CASSLGAGTGNQPQHF
TRBD1,TRBJ2-2,many,TRBV20-1,TGCAGTGCGGCCGGGACAGAGAACACCGGGGAGCTGTTTTTT,CSAAGTENTGELFF
-,TRBJ2-4,many,TRBV14,TGTGCCAGCAGCCGCGCAGGGTACGAAAACATTCAGTACTTC,CASSRAGYENIQYF
TRBD1,TRBJ2-7,few,TRBV9,TGTGCCAGCAGCGGGCAAGGGACAGGGGTTTATTACGAGCAGTACTTC,CASSGQGTGVYYEQYF
-,TRBJ1-6,-,TRBV12-3/TRBV12-4,TGTGCCAGCAGTCAACTTCGTGCGGACAGCGTGGATTCACCCCTCCACTTT,CASSQLRADSVDSPLHF
TRBD2,TRBJ2-5,-,TRBV6-2/TRBV6-3,TGTGCCAGCAGAACTAGCGGGGGGGTAGAGACCCAGTACTTC,CASRTSGGVETQYF
-,TRBJ2-7,many,TRBV12-3/TRBV12-4,TGTGCCAGCAGTACCGGGGGCCTTGCCTACGAGCAGTACTTC,CASSTGGLAYEQYF
TRBD2,TRBJ2-2,many,TRBV7-3,TGTGCCAGCAGCTCGGGGGGTATTGGTTTCGGGGAGCTGTTTTTT,CASSSGGIGFGELFF
-,TRBJ1-3,-,TRBV4-1,TGCGCCAGCAGCCAAATAGGGACGGCTGGAAACACCATATATTTT,CASSQIGTAGNTIYF
-,TRBJ1-6,many,TRBV11-2,TGTGCCAGCAGCTCCACACGGGATAATTCACCCCTCCACTTT,CASSSTRDNSPLHF
-,TRBJ1-1,many,TRBV12-5,TGTGCTAGTGGTGAGGGGGGCACTTCCAACGCTGAAGCTTTCTTT,CASGEGGTSNAEAFF
-,TRBJ1-2,many,TRBV12-3/TRBV12-4,TGTGCCAGCAGTTTTGGGGACACCGGCCTGAATGGCTACACCTTC,CASSFGDTGLNGYTF
TRBD1,TRBJ1-6,many,TRBV5-4,TGTGCCAGCAAGACCGCGGGACAGGGGTCGGATTCACCCCTCCACTTT,CASKTAGQGSDSPLHF
-,TRBJ2-5,many,TRBV6-1,TGTGCCAGCACCGGGGCCTACCAAGAGACCCAGTACTTC,CASTGAYQETQYF
-,TRBJ1-1,many,TRBV12-3/TRBV12-4,TGTGCCAGCAGTTTAGCGCTGGGGAACACTGAAGCTTTCTTT,CASSLALGNTEAFF
TRBD1,TRBJ1-1,many,TRBV19,TGTGCCAGTAGTATATGGACAGGGGGCGTCGGTGGAACTGAAGCTTTCTTT,CASSIWTGGVGGTEAFF
TRBD1,TRBJ1-3,many,TRBV27,TGTGCCAGCAGGAACAGGGGAACTGGAAACACCATATATTTT,CASRNRGTGNTIYF
-,TRBJ1-1,once,TRBV20-1,TGCAGTGCCAGCCTGCACATGAACACTGAAGCTTTCTTT,CSASLHMNTEAFF
-,TRBJ1-5,many,TRBV11-3,TGTGCCAGCAGCCAAGGACGGATTCAGCCCCAGCATTTT,CASSQGRIQPQHF
-,TRBJ2-7,-,TRBV12-5,TGTGCTAGTGGCACCCTCCTCCCGGCAGGCGAACCCTACGAGCAGTACTTC,CASGTLLPAGEPYEQYF
-,TRBJ1-6,many,TRBV9,TGTGCCAGCAGCCTTAGGACGGAGAATAATTCACCCCTCCACTTT,CASSLRTENNSPLHF
-,TRBJ2-5,many,TRBV6-2/TRBV6-3,TGTGCCAGCAGTCTACCCGGACAGCTTTCCCAAGAGACCCAGTACTTC,CASSLPGQLSQETQYF
TRBD1,TRBJ1-1,few,TRBV11-3,TGTGCCAGCAGCTTAAGGGACAGCCTGAACACTGAAGCTTTCTTT,CASSLRDSLNTEAFF
TRBD2,TRBJ2-5,many,TRBV20-1,TGCAGTGCTAGAGGCGGCGGGGGGGCGGAGACCCAGTACTTC,CSARGGGGAETQYF
-,TRBJ2-7,many,TRBV20-1,TGCAGTGCCCTTATTCTGCCAGGTGTCTCCTACGAGCAGTACTTC,CSALILPGVSYEQYF
TRBD1,TRBJ1-1,many,TRBV15,TGTGCCACCAGCAGACGGACAGGACTAGGGAACACTGAAGCTTTCTTT,CATSRRTGLGNTEAFF